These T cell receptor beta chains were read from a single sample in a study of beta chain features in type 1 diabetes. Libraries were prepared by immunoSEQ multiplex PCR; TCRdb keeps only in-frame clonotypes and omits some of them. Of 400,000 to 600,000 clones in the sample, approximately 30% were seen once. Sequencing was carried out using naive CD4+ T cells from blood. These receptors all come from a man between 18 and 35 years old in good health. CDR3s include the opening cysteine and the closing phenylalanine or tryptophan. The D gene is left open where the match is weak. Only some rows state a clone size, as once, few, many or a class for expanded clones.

CASSFDRGPYEQYF,TGTGCCAGCAGCTTTGACAGGGGACCCTACGAGCAGTACTTC,14,TRBV7-3,TRBJ2-7,few,TRBD1
CASSLPGEETQYF,TGTGCCAGCAGCTTGCCAGGGGAAGAGACCCAGTACTTC,13,TRBV5-4,TRBJ2-5,-,-
CASSAFRGGTGELFF,TGTGCCAGCAGTGCATTCAGGGGAGGTACCGGGGAGCTGTTTTTT,15,TRBV25-1,TRBJ2-2,-,-
CASSILRVWGYSYEQYF,TGTGCCAGCAGCATTCTTCGGGTATGGGGTTACTCCTACGAGCAGTACTTC,17,TRBV7-2,TRBJ2-7,once,-
CASSAGLDHEQFF,TGTGCCAGCAGCGCAGGACTAGACCATGAGCAGTTCTTC,13,TRBV9,TRBJ2-1,-,TRBD2
CASSPLQGWGDEQFF,TGTGCCAGCTCACCATTGCAGGGCTGGGGGGATGAGCAGTTCTTC,15,TRBV18,TRBJ2-1,few,-
CASSEEAGETQYF,TGTGCCAGCAGTGAAGAGGCGGGAGAGACCCAGTACTTC,13,TRBV2,TRBJ2-5,-,-
CASGRGQATYGYTF,TGTGCCAGCGGAAGAGGACAGGCCACCTATGGCTACACCTTC,14,TRBV5-5,TRBJ1-2,-,TRBD1
CASSTGGNLGEQYF,TGCGCCAGCAGCACTGGAGGGAACTTAGGAGAGCAGTACTTC,14,TRBV5-1,TRBJ2-7,-,-
CASSSIQGTDTQYF,TGTGCCAGCAGCTCCATACAGGGCACAGATACGCAGTATTTT,14,TRBV7-2,TRBJ2-3,-,-
CASSLAKANYNEQFF,TGCGCCAGCAGCTTGGCGAAAGCCAACTACAATGAGCAGTTCTTC,15,TRBV5-1,TRBJ2-1,few,-
CASSLLTAGEQYF,TGTGCCAGCAGCCTTCTAACCGCGGGCGAGCAGTACTTC,13,TRBV7-2,TRBJ2-7,-,-
CASSPSGGEQYF,TGCGCCAGCAGCCCCTCCGGGGGAGAGCAGTACTTC,12,TRBV4-1,TRBJ2-7,few,-
CAISVRQDRTQYF,TGTGCCATCAGTGTTCGACAGGATAGGACCCAGTACTTC,13,TRBV10-3,TRBJ2-5,few,-
CAISESGLAGYEQYF,TGTGCCATCAGTGAGTCGGGACTAGCGGGCTACGAGCAGTACTTC,15,TRBV10-3,TRBJ2-7,-,TRBD2
CASTQAGASYNEQFF,TGTGCCAGCACCCAAGCGGGCGCCTCCTACAATGAGCAGTTCTTC,15,TRBV9,TRBJ2-1,-,-